The present TCR beta chain was sequenced within a study of cytomegalovirus exposure and HLA in healthy donors. Findings and caveats of the study: In an earlier analysis, most TCR beta V segments were productive about 87% or about 30% of the time. Among donors in an Asian-associated ancestry cluster, a later analysis reportedly found fewer N-insertions than the approximately 700-donor mean. Near-uniform donor sequencing depth was presumed by presence/absence analyses.

Germline CDR1 reads SGHVS; CDR2 reads FNYEAQ. CDR3 size: 15 residues. Unmatched junction bases numbered 10, after V lost 6 bases and J lost 7 bases. Notes on this clone: Its antigen is unknown.

The PCR had 60 Vbeta and 13 Jbeta primers. Sequenced by immunoSEQ multiplex PCR; TCRdb stores in-frame clones only, minus some. This table holds 100,000 to 150,000 clones, roughly 8.8% found once. V is TRBV7-6 and J is TRBJ1-4; 8 bases line up with TRBD1. The receptor was isolated from a woman aged 40 to 49 in good health and CMV-seropositive. What was sequenced was PBMCs. The CDR3 bases are TGTGCCAGCAGGGAAGATCAGGGGGCGAGTGAAAAACTGTTTTTT. Its translation is CASREDQGASEKLFF.